This T cell receptor beta chain originates from a study of tumor-infiltrating lymphocytes in localized non-small cell lung cancer. By share, this clone counts as medium-sized. Its antigen is currently unknown. Some clones are missing from TCRdb's copy, which holds only in-frame ones; the method was immunoSEQ multiplex PCR. The data contain over 15,000 clones, over 35% of them seen just once; the ten biggest clones take up roughly 16%. Whole-study results and caveats: Available tissue quantity limited TCR sequencing to a patient subset.

V was trimmed by 5 bases and J by 7 bases, leaving 6 bases between them. This CDR3 has 12 residues. CDR1 and CDR2 from the germline V gene are KGHSH and LQKENI. Sequenced sample: lung tumor tissue. The clonotype comes from a human donor with non-small cell lung cancer. The genes are TRBV18 and TRBJ1-6; D is perhaps TRBD1 (5 bases). The CDR3 protein is CASSDRNSPLHF. CDR3 nucleotides: TGTGCCAGCTCAGACAGAAATTCACCCCTCCACTTT.